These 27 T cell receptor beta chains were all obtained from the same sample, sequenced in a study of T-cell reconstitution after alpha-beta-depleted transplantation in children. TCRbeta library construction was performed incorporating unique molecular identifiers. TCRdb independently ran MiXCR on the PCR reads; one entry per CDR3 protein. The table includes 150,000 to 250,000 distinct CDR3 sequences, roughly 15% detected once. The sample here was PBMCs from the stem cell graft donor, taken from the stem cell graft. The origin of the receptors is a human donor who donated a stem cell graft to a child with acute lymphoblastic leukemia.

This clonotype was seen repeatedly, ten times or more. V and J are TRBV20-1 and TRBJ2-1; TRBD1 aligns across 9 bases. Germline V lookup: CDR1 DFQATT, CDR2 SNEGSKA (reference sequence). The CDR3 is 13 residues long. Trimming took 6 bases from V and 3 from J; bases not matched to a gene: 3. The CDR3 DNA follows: TGCAGTGCCTGGGACAGGGTCTACAATGAGCAGTTCTTC. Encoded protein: CSAWDRVYNEQFF.

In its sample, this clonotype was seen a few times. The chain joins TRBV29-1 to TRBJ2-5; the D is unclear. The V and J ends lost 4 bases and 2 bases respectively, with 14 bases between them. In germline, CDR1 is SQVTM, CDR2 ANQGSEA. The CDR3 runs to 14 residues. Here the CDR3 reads CSVVNRVGQETQYF. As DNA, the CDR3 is TGCAGCGTTGTTAATAGGGTTGGGCAAGAGACCCAGTACTTC.

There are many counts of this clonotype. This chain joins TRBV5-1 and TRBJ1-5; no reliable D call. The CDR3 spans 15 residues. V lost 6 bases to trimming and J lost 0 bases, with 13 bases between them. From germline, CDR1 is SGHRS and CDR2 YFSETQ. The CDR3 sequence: CASNPDGGSNQPQHF. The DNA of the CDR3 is TGCGCCAGCAACCCGGACGGCGGTAGCAATCAGCCCCAGCATTTT.

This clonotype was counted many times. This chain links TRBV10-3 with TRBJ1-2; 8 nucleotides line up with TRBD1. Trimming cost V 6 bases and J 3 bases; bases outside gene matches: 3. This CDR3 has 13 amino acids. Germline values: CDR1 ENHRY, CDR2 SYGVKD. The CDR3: CAIRGTGDYGYTF. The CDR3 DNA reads TGTGCCATCAGAGGGACAGGCGACTATGGCTACACCTTC.

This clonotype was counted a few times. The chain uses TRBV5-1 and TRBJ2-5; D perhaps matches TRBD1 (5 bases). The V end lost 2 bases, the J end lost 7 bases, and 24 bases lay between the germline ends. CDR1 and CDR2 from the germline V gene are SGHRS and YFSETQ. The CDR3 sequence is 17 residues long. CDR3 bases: TGCGCCAGCAGCTTAAACAGGCCAGCAGCGCCGTCGGGGACCCAGTACTTC. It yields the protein CASSLNRPAAPSGTQYF.

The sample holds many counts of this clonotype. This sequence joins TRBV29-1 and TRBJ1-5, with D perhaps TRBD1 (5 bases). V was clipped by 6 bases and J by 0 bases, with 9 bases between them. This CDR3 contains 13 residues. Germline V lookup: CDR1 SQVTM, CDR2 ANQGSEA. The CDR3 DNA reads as TGCAGCGTGAGCACAGGTAGCAATCAGCCCCAGCATTTT. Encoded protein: CSVSTGSNQPQHF. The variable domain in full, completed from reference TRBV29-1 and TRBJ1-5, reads SAVISQKPSRDICQRGTSLTIQCQVDSQVTMMFWYRQQPGQSLTLIATANQGSEATYESGFVIDKFPISRPNLTFSTLTVSNMSPEDSSIYLCSVSTGSNQPQHFGDGTRLSIL.

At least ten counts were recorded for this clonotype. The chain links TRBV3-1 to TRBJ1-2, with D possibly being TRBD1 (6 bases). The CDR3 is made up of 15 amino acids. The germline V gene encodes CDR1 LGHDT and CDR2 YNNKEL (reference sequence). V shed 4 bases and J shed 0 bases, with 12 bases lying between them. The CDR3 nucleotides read TGTGCCAGCAGCCGCCGACAGGCGACTAACTATGGCTACACCTTC. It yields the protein CASSRRQATNYGYTF.

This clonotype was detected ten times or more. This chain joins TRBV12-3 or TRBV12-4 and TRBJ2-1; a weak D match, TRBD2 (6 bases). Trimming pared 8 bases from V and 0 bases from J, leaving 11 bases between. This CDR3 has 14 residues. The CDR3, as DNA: TGTGCCAGCGACGCGGGAAGCTCCTACAATGAGCAGTTCTTC. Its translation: CASDAGSSYNEQFF.

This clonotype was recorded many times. CDR3 residues: CSGTSSYNEQFF. CDR3 coding DNA: TGCAGTGGAACTAGCTCCTACAATGAGCAGTTCTTC. V and J are TRBV20-1 and TRBJ2-1; tentative D call: TRBD2 (5 bases). Trimming left V 7 bases short and J 0 bases short, with 7 bases between. The CDR3 spans 12 residues. Germline V gene sequence: CDR1 DFQATT, CDR2 SNEGSKA (reference sequence).

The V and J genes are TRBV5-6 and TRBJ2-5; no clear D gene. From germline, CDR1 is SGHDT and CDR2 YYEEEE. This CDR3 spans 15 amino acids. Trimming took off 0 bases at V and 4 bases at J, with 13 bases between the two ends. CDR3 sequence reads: CASSLAPSGLETQYF. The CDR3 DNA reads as TGTGCCAGCAGCTTGGCCCCCTCAGGCTTAGAGACCCAGTACTTC.

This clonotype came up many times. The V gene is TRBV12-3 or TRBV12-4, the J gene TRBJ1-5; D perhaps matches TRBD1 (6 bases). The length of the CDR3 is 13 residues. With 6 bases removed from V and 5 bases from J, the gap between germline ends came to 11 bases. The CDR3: CASSLQGYQPQHF. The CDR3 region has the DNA TGTGCCAGCAGCTTACAGGGCTATCAGCCCCAGCATTTT.

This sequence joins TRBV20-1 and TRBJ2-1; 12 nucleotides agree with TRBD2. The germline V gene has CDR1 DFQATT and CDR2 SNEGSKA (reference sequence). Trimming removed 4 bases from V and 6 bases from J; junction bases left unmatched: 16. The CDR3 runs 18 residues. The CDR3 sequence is CSAIEARLAGEAGNEQFF. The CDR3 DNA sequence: TGCAGTGCTATAGAAGCTAGACTAGCGGGAGAAGCCGGCAATGAGCAGTTCTTC.

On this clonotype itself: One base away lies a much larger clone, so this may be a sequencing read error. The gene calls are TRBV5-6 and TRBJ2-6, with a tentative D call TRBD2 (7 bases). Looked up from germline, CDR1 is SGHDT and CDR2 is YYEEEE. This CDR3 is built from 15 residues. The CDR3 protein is CASSTGGPGANGLTF. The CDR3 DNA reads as TGTGCCAGCAGTACGGGGGGCCCTGGGGCCAACGGCCTGACTTTC.

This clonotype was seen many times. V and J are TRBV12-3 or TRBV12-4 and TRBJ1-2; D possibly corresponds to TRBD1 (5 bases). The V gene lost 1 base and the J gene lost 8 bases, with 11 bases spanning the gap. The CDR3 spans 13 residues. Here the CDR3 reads CASSLGQGEGYTF. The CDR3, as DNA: TGTGCCAGCAGTTTAGGGCAGGGAGAAGGCTACACCTTC.

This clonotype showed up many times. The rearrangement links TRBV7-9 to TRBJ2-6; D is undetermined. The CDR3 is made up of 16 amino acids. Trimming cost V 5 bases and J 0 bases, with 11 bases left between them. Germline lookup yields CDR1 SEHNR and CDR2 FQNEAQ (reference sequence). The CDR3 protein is CASSPLRFSGANVLTF. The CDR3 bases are TGTGCCAGCAGCCCCTTACGCTTCTCTGGGGCCAACGTCCTGACTTTC.

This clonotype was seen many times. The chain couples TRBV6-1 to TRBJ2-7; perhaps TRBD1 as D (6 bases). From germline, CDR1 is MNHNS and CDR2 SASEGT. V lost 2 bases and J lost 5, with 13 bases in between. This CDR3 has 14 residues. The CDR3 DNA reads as TGTGCCAGCAGTGAAACTCAGGGGAAGAACGAGCAGTACTTC. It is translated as CASSETQGKNEQYF.

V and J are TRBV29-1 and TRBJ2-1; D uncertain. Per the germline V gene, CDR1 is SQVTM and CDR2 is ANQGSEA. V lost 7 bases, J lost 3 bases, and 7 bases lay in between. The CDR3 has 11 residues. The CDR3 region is CSAIHYNEQFF. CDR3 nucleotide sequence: TGCAGCGCCATTCACTACAATGAGCAGTTCTTC.

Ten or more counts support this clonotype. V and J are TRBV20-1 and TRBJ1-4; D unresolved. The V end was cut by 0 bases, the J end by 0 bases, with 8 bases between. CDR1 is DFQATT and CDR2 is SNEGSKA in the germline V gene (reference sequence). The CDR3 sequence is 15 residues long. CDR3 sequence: CSARDTVATNEKLFF. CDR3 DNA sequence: TGCAGTGCTAGAGATACAGTCGCAACTAATGAAAAACTGTTTTTT.

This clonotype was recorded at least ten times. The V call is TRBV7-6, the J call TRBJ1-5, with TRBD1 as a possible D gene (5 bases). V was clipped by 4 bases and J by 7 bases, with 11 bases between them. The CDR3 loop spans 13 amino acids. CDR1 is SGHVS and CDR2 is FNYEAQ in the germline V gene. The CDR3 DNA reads TGTGCCAGCAGCTGGTCAGGGTCACAGCCCCAGCATTTT. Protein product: CASSWSGSQPQHF.

The CDR3 sequence: CSAGTSGSYTDTQYF. In nucleotides, the CDR3 is TGCAGCGCCGGGACTAGCGGATCCTACACAGATACGCAGTATTTT. This chain connects TRBV29-1 to TRBJ2-3; 11 bases are a match to TRBD2. This CDR3 is 15 amino acids long. Germline CDR1 is SQVTM and CDR2 is ANQGSEA. V shed 7 bases, J shed 2 bases, and the junction held 8 bases outside the gene matches.

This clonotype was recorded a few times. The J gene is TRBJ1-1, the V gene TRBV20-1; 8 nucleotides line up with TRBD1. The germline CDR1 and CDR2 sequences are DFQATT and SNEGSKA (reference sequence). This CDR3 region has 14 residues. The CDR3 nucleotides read TGCAGGACAGGGGCTCACGACACGAACACTGAAGCTTTCTTT. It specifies CRTGAHDTNTEAFF.

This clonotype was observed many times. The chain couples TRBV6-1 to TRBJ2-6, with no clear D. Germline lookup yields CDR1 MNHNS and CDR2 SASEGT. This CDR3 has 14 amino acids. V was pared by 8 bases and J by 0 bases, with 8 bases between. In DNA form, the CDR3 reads TGTGCCAGCTCTGACGGCTCTGGGGCCAACGTCCTGACTTTC. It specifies CASSDGSGANVLTF.

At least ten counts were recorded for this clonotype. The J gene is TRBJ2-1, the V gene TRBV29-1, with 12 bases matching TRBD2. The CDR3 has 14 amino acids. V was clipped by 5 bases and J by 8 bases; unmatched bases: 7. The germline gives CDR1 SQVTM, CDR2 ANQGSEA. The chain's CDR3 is CSVSVLAGGDEQFF. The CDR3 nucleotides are TGCAGCGTTAGTGTCCTAGCGGGAGGGGATGAGCAGTTCTTC.

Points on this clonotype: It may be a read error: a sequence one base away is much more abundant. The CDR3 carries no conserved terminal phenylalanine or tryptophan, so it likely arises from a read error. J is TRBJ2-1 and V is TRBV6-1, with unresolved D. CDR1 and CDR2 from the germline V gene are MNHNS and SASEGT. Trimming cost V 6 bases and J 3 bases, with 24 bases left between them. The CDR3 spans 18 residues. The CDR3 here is CASSRVFLEIHVYNEQFS. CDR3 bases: TGTGCCAGCAGCCGCGTATTTTTAGAAATCCATGTCTACAATGAGCAGTTCTCC.

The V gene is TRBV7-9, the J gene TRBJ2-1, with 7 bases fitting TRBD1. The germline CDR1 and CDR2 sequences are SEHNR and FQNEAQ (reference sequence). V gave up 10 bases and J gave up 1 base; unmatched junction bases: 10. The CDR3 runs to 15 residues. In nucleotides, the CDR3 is TGTGCCATCCAATCATCAGGGGGTTCCTACAATGAGCAGTTCTTC. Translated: CAIQSSGGSYNEQFF.

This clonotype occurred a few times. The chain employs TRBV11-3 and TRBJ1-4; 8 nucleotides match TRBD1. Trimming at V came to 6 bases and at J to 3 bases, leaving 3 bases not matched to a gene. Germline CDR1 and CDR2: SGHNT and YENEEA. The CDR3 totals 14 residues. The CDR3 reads CASRTGGSNEKLFF. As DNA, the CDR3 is TGTGCCAGCAGAACAGGGGGATCTAATGAAAAACTGTTTTTT.

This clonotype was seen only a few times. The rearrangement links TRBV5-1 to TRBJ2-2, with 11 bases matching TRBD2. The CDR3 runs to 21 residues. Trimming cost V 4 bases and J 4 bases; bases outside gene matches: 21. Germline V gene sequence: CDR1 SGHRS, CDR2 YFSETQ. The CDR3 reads CASSPNSGLSGTSGTTGELFF. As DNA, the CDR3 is TGCGCCAGCAGCCCCAACTCGGGACTCTCCGGGACTAGCGGTACCACCGGGGAGCTGTTTTTT.